A selection of T cell receptor beta chains follows, all from one sample in a study of T cell responses to AZD1222 COVID-19 vaccine. Produced via immunoSEQ multiplex PCR; TCRdb's table is partial and in-frame only. The sample carries approximately 170,000 clones, 80% to 90% recorded once. The sequences come from peripheral blood, collected on day 0 of AZD1222 vaccination. Receptor source: an adult in good health. CDR3s include the opening cysteine and the closing phenylalanine or tryptophan. A D gene is named only where the DNA matches it firmly. Clone size is not always given. Where it is, it says once, few, many or a class for expanded clones.

V	D	J	size	DNA	CDR3
TRBV7-9	NA	TRBJ1-6	NA	TGTGCCAGCAGCAATTATGGTTCACCCCTCCACTTT	CASSNYGSPLHF
TRBV4-3	TRBD1	TRBJ1-2	once	TGCGCCAGCAGCCAAGCGGACAGGGCCTATGGCTACACCTTC	CASSQADRAYGYTF
TRBV29-1	NA	TRBJ2-1	NA	TGCAGCGTTGTAAACTTCTACAATGAGCAGTTCTTC	CSVVNFYNEQFF
TRBV6-2/TRBV6-3	NA	TRBJ1-1	NA	TGTGCCAGCAGTTACTCTTCAGGGGTTGCTGAAGCTTTCTTT	CASSYSSGVAEAFF
TRBV9	NA	TRBJ1-2	NA	TGTGCCAGCAGCCCCTCCAACGGGTTTTATGGCTACACCTTC	CASSPSNGFYGYTF
TRBV4-1	NA	TRBJ1-3	NA	TGCGCCAGCAGCCAAGATCCGGGGGCCGCTGGAAACACCATATATTTT	CASSQDPGAAGNTIYF
TRBV2	NA	TRBJ1-4	NA	TGTGCCAGCAGGGACGGACAAACCTCTAATGAAAAACTGTTTTTT	CASRDGQTSNEKLFF
TRBV11-2	TRBD2	TRBJ2-5	NA	TGTGCCAGCAGCTTAGCCCGGACTAGCGGTGACAGGGCCCAGTACTTC	CASSLARTSGDRAQYF
TRBV5-4	TRBD2	TRBJ2-2	NA	TGTGCCAGCAGCACTAGCGGGGGTCGTCCCGGGGAGCTGTTTTTT	CASSTSGGRPGELFF
TRBV4-1	TRBD1	TRBJ1-2	NA	TGCGCCAGCAGCCAAGGACAGGGAACCTATGGCTACACCTTC	CASSQGQGTYGYTF
TRBV5-6	NA	TRBJ2-7	few	TGTGCCAGCAGCCTACAAGGGACCGACTACTACGAGCAGTACTTC	CASSLQGTDYYEQYF
TRBV7-6	TRBD2	TRBJ2-5	NA	TGTGCCAGCAGCCTCTACGGGGGAGCGGGGGGCCAAGAGACCCAGTACTTC	CASSLYGGAGGQETQYF
TRBV6-5	TRBD1	TRBJ1-2	NA	TGTGCCAGCAGGGGGGACAGAAACTATGGCTACACCTTC	CASRGDRNYGYTF
TRBV9	NA	TRBJ1-6	NA	TGTGCCAGCAGCGTAGGTGTCAAGCCCCTCCACTTT	CASSVGVKPLHF
TRBV11-2	NA	TRBJ1-4	NA	TGTGCCAGCAGCTTAGAGGGTAGGGGCGAAAAACTGTTTTTT	CASSLEGRGEKLFF
TRBV27	NA	TRBJ1-5	NA	TGTGCCAGCAGGGCGGACCTCGACAATCAGCCCCAGCATTTT	CASRADLDNQPQHF
TRBV7-3	TRBD1	TRBJ2-3	NA	TGTGCCAGCAGCGCGACAGGGGGCTCAGATACGCAGTATTTT	CASSATGGSDTQYF
TRBV27	NA	TRBJ2-5	NA	TGTGCCAGCAGTTTATTTTCGGGGATCCAAGAGACCCAGTACTTC	CASSLFSGIQETQYF
TRBV5-6	NA	TRBJ1-1	NA	TGTGCCAGCAGCTGGGACGAGATGAACACTGAAGCTTTCTTT	CASSWDEMNTEAFF
TRBV7-8	NA	TRBJ1-2	NA	TGTGCCAGCAGCGTTAACAGGGTTGAGGGCTACACCTTC	CASSVNRVEGYTF
TRBV7-2	NA	TRBJ2-3	NA	TGTGCCAGCAGCTTAGTGGAATCCAGCACAGATACGCAGTATTTT	CASSLVESSTDTQYF
TRBV3-1/TRBV3-2	NA	TRBJ1-1	NA	TGTGCCAGCAGCCAAGCTCCAGTGGGGAACACTGAAGCTTTCTTT	CASSQAPVGNTEAFF
TRBV5-4	NA	TRBJ1-1	NA	TGTGCCAGCAGCTTGGTCATGAACACTGAAGCTTTCTTT	CASSLVMNTEAFF
TRBV20-1	NA	TRBJ2-7	NA	TGCAGTGCTAGTTCAGGGGGGTTCTACGAGCAGTACTTC	CSASSGGFYEQYF
TRBV10-3	NA	TRBJ1-1	NA	TGTGCCATCAGTGGAGGGGCCACGAACACTGAAGCTTTCTTT	CAISGGATNTEAFF
TRBV18	NA	TRBJ1-4	NA	TGTGCCAGCTCACCAGTTCCGGGGGCGACTAATGAAAAACTGTTTTTT	CASSPVPGATNEKLFF
TRBV5-5	TRBD1	TRBJ2-1	NA	TGTGCCAGCAGCTTGGGGACAGGGGGCCGAGTTGAGCAGTTCTTC	CASSLGTGGRVEQFF
TRBV11-2	NA	TRBJ2-2	NA	TGTGCCAGCAGCTCGAAACCCCCGGGGGAGCTGTTTTTT	CASSSKPPGELFF
TRBV4-2	NA	TRBJ1-6	NA	TGTGCCAGCAGCCAAGTTTTAAATTCACCCCTCCACTTT	CASSQVLNSPLHF
TRBV3-1/TRBV3-2	NA	TRBJ2-1	NA	TGTGCCAGCAGCCAAGTGGATGAGCAGTTCTTC	CASSQVDEQFF
TRBV7-2	NA	TRBJ2-7	NA	TGTGCCAGCAGCTCACGGCGCTACGAGCAGTACTTC	CASSSRRYEQYF
TRBV19	TRBD2	TRBJ2-1	NA	TGTGCCAGTGGTAGCGGGGAGTACAATGAGCAGTTCTTC	CASGSGEYNEQFF
TRBV18	NA	TRBJ2-1	NA	TGTGCCAGCTCACCACCTTCTGGGATCGGGGACAATGAGCAGTTCTTC	CASSPPSGIGDNEQFF
TRBV7-2	NA	TRBJ2-3	NA	TGTGCCAGCAGCCCCGTCGGGGTCGCAGATACGCAGTATTTT	CASSPVGVADTQYF
TRBV3-1/TRBV3-2	NA	TRBJ1-1	NA	TGTGCCAGCAGCCAAAAGGTGGATGAAGCTTTCTTT	CASSQKVDEAFF
TRBV5-1	TRBD1	TRBJ1-2	NA	TGCGCCAGCAGCTTGGACAGGGGAGATGGCTACACCTTC	CASSLDRGDGYTF
TRBV7-3	NA	TRBJ2-6	NA	TGTGCCAGCAGCTTAAATGGCCACGGGGGCACTGGGGCCAACGTCCTGACTTTC	CASSLNGHGGTGANVLTF
TRBV10-3	NA	TRBJ2-2	NA	TGTGCCACCCAGGACAAAGACACGAACACCGGGGAGCTGTTTTTT	CATQDKDTNTGELFF
TRBV27	NA	TRBJ1-6	NA	TGTGCCAGCAGTTTGCACCCTACAGGGTCCGACTCACCCCTCCACTTT	CASSLHPTGSDSPLHF
TRBV28	NA	TRBJ2-7	NA	TGTGCCAGCAGTACTATCGACGAGCAGTACTTC	CASSTIDEQYF
TRBV7-6	TRBD1	TRBJ1-2	NA	TGTGCCAGCAGCCTGGGGGACAGGGGTAGAGATAACTATGGCTACACCTTC	CASSLGDRGRDNYGYTF